This TCR beta chain was recovered during a study of CD4 T cells in relation to SARS-CoV-2 and coronaviruses. Before the COVID-19 pandemic, during about 2010-2018, CD4+ T cells were taken from unexposed donors. After roughly ten days of culture, CD4+ T cells were isolated. V gave up 5 bases and J gave up 5 bases; unmatched junction bases: 8. Germline CDR1 ENHRY, CDR2 SYGVKD. The CDR3 length is 14 residues. This clone appeared a single time. Its target is unknown. TCRdb keeps only in-frame clones here, not all; method: immunoSEQ multiplex PCR. The table includes about 28,000 clones, 74% detected once. The specimen sequenced was CD4+ T cells from PBMCs, cultured in vitro. The clonotype was recovered from a human donor in good health. The V call is TRBV10-3, the J call TRBJ1-1; 7 nucleotides agree with TRBD1. The CDR3 region has the DNA TGTGCCATCAGTCTTCAGGGGGGAGGAACTGAAGCTTTCTTT. Protein: CAISLQGGGTEAFF.